The clone carrying this T cell receptor beta chain has just a few counts. The antigen is undetermined. Two oligonucleotides, mixed equimolar, formed the beta constant-region primer covering TRBC1 and TRBC2. Four rounds of PCR amplified the ligated cDNA using nested alpha and beta constant-region primers plus SP2. Using its own MiXCR run on the UMI-ligation and nested PCR reads, TCRdb lists one record per CDR3 protein. The sample includes more than 6,000 distinct CDR3 sequences, 28% of them seen just once. The data stem from a study of naive and memory T cell subsets. CMV status came from CD4+ T cell IFNgamma after overnight CMV lysate stimulation of fresh PBMCs. Cells stained for CD3, CD4, CD8, CD45RA, CD27 and viability were sorted into four CD45RA/CD27 subsets. This CDR3 is built from 12 residues. Between the trimmed V and J ends, which lost 3 bases and 2 bases, there was a span of 1 base. Germline CDR1 reads KGHDR; CDR2 reads SFDVKD.

General study findings and limits: TCR abundance followed a power law differing between naive and memory subsets. Over 90% of naive TCR sequences appeared only once, unlike memory subsets.

Sequencing used CD8+ TEMRA cells from blood. The subset denotes: effector memory re-expressing CD45RA, CD45RA+ CD27-. The receptor's source is a human donor in good health. The chain combines TRBV24-1 with TRBJ2-1, with D hard to call. CDR3 in amino acids: CATSDPYNEQFF. In DNA form, the CDR3 reads TGTGCCACCAGTGATCCCTACAATGAGCAGTTCTTC.